The 21 T cell receptor beta chains reported below all come from one sample, sequenced in a study of cytomegalovirus exposure and HLA in healthy donors. 60 Vbeta and 13 Jbeta primers were used in PCR. Measured with immunoSEQ multiplex PCR; TCRdb has only the in-frame clones, and not every one. The sample has about 190,000 clones, 80% seen once. Sequenced: PBMCs. These receptors were taken from a middle-aged man in good health and CMV-seropositive.

The gene calls are TRBV4-1 and TRBJ2-5, with a possible D match to TRBD1 (5 bases). The J call may be wrong; the DNA end is better matched by TRBJ2-7. This CDR3 has 16 amino acids. CDR1 and CDR2 from the germline V gene are MGHRA and YSYEKL. The CDR3 loop is CASSQEGPQSSYEQYF. Here the CDR3 DNA reads TGCGCCAGCAGCCAAGAGGGGCCCCAAAGCTCCTACGAGCAGTACTTC.

This clone was observed a few times. The V call is TRBV4-3, the J call TRBJ2-5; D perhaps matches TRBD2 (5 bases). The V gene's germline CDR1 is LGHNA and CDR2 YSLEER. The V end lost 0 bases, the J end lost 5 bases, and 7 bases lay between the germline ends. This CDR3 has 13 residues. CDR3: CASSQDPGETQYF. The DNA of the CDR3 is TGCGCCAGCAGCCAAGATCCGGGGGAGACCCAGTACTTC.

The rearrangement uses TRBV7-2 and TRBJ1-2, with TRBD1 matching over 8 bases. The V gene end was trimmed by 3 bases and the J gene end by 0 bases; junction bases not matched to a gene: 0. CDR3 size: 14 residues. Germline V gene data show CDR1 as SGHTA and CDR2 as FQGNSA. CDR3 sequence: CASSFRGPNYGYTF. For the CDR3, the DNA is TGTGCCAGCAGCTTCAGGGGGCCTAACTATGGCTACACCTTC.

This chain joins TRBV7-8 and TRBJ2-5; no firm D call. CDR3 length: 14 residues. Germline V gene sequence: CDR1 SGHVS, CDR2 FQNEAQ. With 0 bases removed from V and 1 base from J, the gap between germline ends came to 6 bases. The CDR3 loop reads CASSLAYSQETQYF. CDR3 bases: TGTGCCAGCAGCTTAGCTTACAGCCAAGAGACCCAGTACTTC.

This clone was picked up a small number of times. This rearrangement joins TRBV7-8 to TRBJ2-2; D might be TRBD2 (5 bases). The V end was cut by 4 bases, the J end by 0 bases, with 18 bases between. Germline V gene lookup returns CDR1 SGHVS and CDR2 FQNEAQ. This CDR3 has 18 residues. CDR3 DNA sequence: TGTGCCAGCAGCTACCCCCTGACTACCCGCGCGAACACCGGGGAGCTGTTTTTT. It yields the protein CASSYPLTTRANTGELFF.

CDR3 sequence (DNA): TGCGCCACCCAAGACAGGTCCAGTGCGCAGTATTTT. This encodes CATQDRSSAQYF. The chain couples TRBV10-1 to TRBJ2-3; D might be TRBD1 (6 bases). Trimming left V 10 bases short and J 10 bases short, with 18 bases between. Germline V gives CDR1 WNHNN, CDR2 SYGVQD (reference sequence). The CDR3 has 12 amino acids.

The chain couples TRBV4-2 to TRBJ2-7; weak D call: TRBD1 (6 bases). Looked up from germline, CDR1 is LGHNA and CDR2 is YNFKEQ. The CDR3 totals 16 residues. V was clipped by 0 bases and J by 0 bases, with 12 bases between them. The DNA for the CDR3 is TGTGCCAGCAGCCAAGATTTAGGGGGTCCCTCCTACGAGCAGTACTTC. Amino acid sequence: CASSQDLGGPSYEQYF.

This sequence joins TRBV9 and TRBJ2-5, with TRBD2 as a possible D gene (5 bases). Trimming stripped 3 bases from V and 4 bases from J, with 10 bases between. Germline assignment: CDR1 SGDLS and CDR2 YYNGEE. This CDR3 is built from 13 residues. In DNA form, the CDR3 reads TGTGCCAGCAGCGCAAAGGACTTAGAGACCCAGTACTTC. It codes for CASSAKDLETQYF.

The V gene is TRBV4-2, the J gene TRBJ2-5; 7 bases are a match to TRBD1. The CDR3 length is 16 residues. Germline CDR1 reads LGHNA; CDR2 reads YNFKEQ. J lost 5 bases, V lost 1 base, and 10 bases had no gene match. The CDR3 reads CASSQGDSPGIETQYF. The CDR3 DNA reads TGTGCCAGCAGCCAAGGGGACAGCCCGGGGATCGAGACCCAGTACTTC.

This chain connects TRBV6-5 to TRBJ2-7; 7 bases line up with TRBD1. CDR1 and CDR2 (germline): MNHEY, SVGAGI. Losses at the gene ends were 10 bases for V and 4 bases for J; bases not matched to a gene: 13. The CDR3 runs to 14 residues. The DNA of the CDR3 is TGTGCCACCCGGGCAGGGGGTTCTGGTTACGAGCAGTACTTC. Translating it yields CATRAGGSGYEQYF.

This clone was observed once. This chain links TRBV9 with TRBJ1-1, with D possibly being TRBD1 (6 bases). Trimming shortened V by 4 bases and J by 0 bases, and 13 bases separated the two germline ends. The CDR3 covers 15 residues. CDR1 and CDR2 (germline): SGDLS, YYNGEE. CDR3 nucleotide sequence: TGTGCCAGCAGCATTACGGCAGGGGTGAACACTGAAGCTTTCTTT. Its protein is CASSITAGVNTEAFF. Full variable domain (remainder filled in from reference TRBV9 and TRBJ1-1): DSGVTQTPKHLITATGQRVTLRCSPRSGDLSVYWYQQSLDQGLQFLIQYYNGEERAKGNILERFSAQQFPDLHSELNLSSLELGDSALYFCASSITAGVNTEAFFGQGTRLTVV.

The V gene is TRBV4-3, the J gene TRBJ2-1; 8 bases align to TRBD2. This CDR3 spans 18 amino acids. The germline V gene has CDR1 LGHNA and CDR2 YSLEER. The junction had 7 bases not matched to a gene; V was cut back by 0 bases and J by 0 bases. The chain's CDR3 is CASSQDFTGTSSYNEQFF. CDR3 bases: TGCGCCAGCAGCCAAGATTTTACCGGGACTAGCTCCTACAATGAGCAGTTCTTC.

The rearrangement uses TRBV9 and TRBJ2-5; TRBD1 matches at 7 bases. This CDR3 has 14 amino acids. J gave up 3 bases and V 4 bases, and 6 bases lay outside the gene matches. Germline values: CDR1 SGDLS, CDR2 YYNGEE. This CDR3 is CASSWTGGEETQYF. In DNA form, the CDR3 reads TGTGCCAGCAGCTGGACAGGAGGAGAAGAGACCCAGTACTTC.

The table lists this clone with a few counts. The CDR3 nucleotides read TGTGCCAGCACCCTGGGACAGGGCTATGGCTACACCTTC. This codes for CASTLGQGYGYTF. The genes are TRBV27 and TRBJ1-2, with 9 bases lining up with TRBD1. Germline V CDR1 and CDR2: MNHEY, SMNVEV (reference sequence). This CDR3 region has 13 residues. The V and J ends lost 7 bases and 4 bases, in that order; junction bases with no gene match: 4.

V usage is TRBV6-5 and J usage is TRBJ2-1, with D possibly being TRBD2 (6 bases). The CDR3 is made up of 15 amino acids. V was trimmed by 5 bases and J by 4 bases, leaving 15 bases between them. The germline gives CDR1 MNHEY, CDR2 SVGAGI. The CDR3 is CASSTTPSDYNEQFF. CDR3 nucleotide sequence: TGTGCCAGCAGTACCACTCCTAGCGATTACAATGAGCAGTTCTTC.

J is TRBJ2-7 and V is TRBV25-1; 8 bases are shared with TRBD1. The CDR3 loop spans 15 amino acids. Germline CDR1 reads MGHDK; CDR2 reads SYGVNS. With 5 bases clipped from V and 6 bases from J, the junction kept 12 bases outside the gene matches. CDR3 DNA: TGTGCCAGCAGTTCCCCCGGGTGGACAGGGATCGAGCAGTACTTC. This gives the protein CASSSPGWTGIEQYF.

This clone was found a few times. The chain employs TRBV7-2 and TRBJ2-1; 8 positions agree with TRBD2. Trimming removed 5 bases from V and 4 bases from J; junction bases left unmatched: 7. The length of the CDR3 is 15 residues. Germline CDR1 and CDR2: SGHTA and FQGNSA. The CDR3 nucleotides read TGTGCCAGCAGCGAGGTAGCGGGGATTTACAATGAGCAGTTCTTC. As protein: CASSEVAGIYNEQFF.

Worth noting for this clone: The same CDR3 arises from other DNA sequences in this sample as well. CDR3 sequence: CASSVDTGNTEAFF. As DNA, the CDR3 is TGTGCCAGCAGCGTAGATACAGGGAACACTGAAGCTTTCTTT. V gene TRBV9 combines with J gene TRBJ1-1; D might be TRBD1 (5 bases). Germline-derived CDR1 and CDR2 are SGDLS and YYNGEE. V lost 0 bases, J lost 1 base, and 7 bases lay in between. The CDR3 runs to 14 residues.

A few counts support this clone. The chain is built from TRBV11-2 and TRBJ1-5, with D possibly TRBD1 on 5 matching bases. V gave up 5 bases and J gave up 1 base, with 12 bases separating them. This CDR3 is 15 amino acids long. Germline V gene lookup returns CDR1 SGHAT and CDR2 FQNNGV. CDR3 DNA: TGTGCCAGCAGCGTCGCAGGGAACAGCAATCAGCCCCAGCATTTT. Protein product: CASSVAGNSNQPQHF.

The CDR3, as DNA: TGTGCCACCAGCAGCCTGACAGGGGATCTTTCACCCCTCCACTTT. Protein: CATSSLTGDLSPLHF. The chain joins TRBV15 to TRBJ1-6, with 8 bases that match TRBD1. The J segment lost 9 bases and the V segment lost 3 bases, leaving 7 bases of the junction unmatched. Germline V gene lookup returns CDR1 LNHNV and CDR2 YYDKDF (reference sequence). This CDR3 spans 15 amino acids.

This clone was seen more than once but under ten times. Relative to the germline gene, one junction end is altered; a read error may explain this. The chain uses TRBV7-9 and TRBJ2-3; D is uncertain. The CDR3 is 11 amino acids. The germline CDR1 and CDR2 sequences are SEHNR and FQNEAQ (reference sequence). For the CDR3, the DNA is TGTTCCAGCCTCTTGTCAGATACGCAGTATTTT. Protein: CSSLLSDTQYF. The full variable domain, with the rest looked up from reference TRBV7-9 and TRBJ2-3, is DTGVSQNPRHKITKRGQNVTFRCDPISEHNRLYWYRQTLGQGPEFLTYFQNEAQLEKSRLLSDRFSAERPKGSFSTLEIQRTEQGDSAMYLCSSLLSDTQYFGPGTRLTVL.